Below are 29 T cell receptor beta chains sequenced from a single sample in a study of cytomegalovirus exposure and HLA in healthy donors. It was with 60 Vbeta and 13 Jbeta primers that the PCR ran. Sequenced by immunoSEQ multiplex PCR; TCRdb stores in-frame clones only, minus some. The sample totals some 80,000 clones. Input material: PBMCs. All receptors come from a man aged 50 or older in good health and CMV-seropositive.

V gene TRBV7-9 combines with J gene TRBJ2-7; 8 bases are shared with TRBD1. CDR1 and CDR2 from the germline V gene are SEHNR and FQNEAQ (reference sequence). V dropped 2 bases and J dropped 3; count of bases not matched to a gene: 15. The CDR3 is 18 residues long. This CDR3 reads CASSLNPIPPDRDYEQYF. The DNA of the CDR3 is TGTGCCAGCAGCTTAAATCCCATTCCCCCGGACAGGGACTACGAGCAGTACTTC.

This rearrangement joins TRBV5-1 to TRBJ2-3; possible D gene TRBD1, 6 bases. CDR1 and CDR2 from the germline V gene are SGHRS and YFSETQ. The CDR3 loop spans 15 amino acids. The V end was cut by 0 bases, the J end by 1 base, with 9 bases between. The CDR3 DNA reads as TGCGCCAGCAGCTTGGCCGCAGGGGGCACAGATACGCAGTATTTT. As protein: CASSLAAGGTDTQYF.

This chain connects TRBV7-2 to TRBJ1-2; D is undetermined. The CDR3 is 13 amino acids. Germline assignment: CDR1 SGHTA and CDR2 FQGNSA. V lost 5 bases and J lost 8, with 15 bases in between. In nucleotides, the CDR3 is TGTGCCAGCAGCCCCGGACTCACTGGGGGCTACACCTTC. Protein product: CASSPGLTGGYTF. Complete variable domain (other parts from reference TRBV7-2 and TRBJ1-2): GAGVSQSPSNKVTEKGKDVELRCDPISGHTALYWYRQSLGQGLEFLIYFQGNSAPDKSGLPSDRFSAERTGGSVSTLTIQRTQQEDSAVYLCASSPGLTGGYTFGSGTRLTVV.

Of note for this clone: The same CDR3 also results from other DNA sequences found in this sample. The CDR3 protein is CASITQGASGTEAFF. CDR3 nucleotides: TGTGCCAGCATAACCCAGGGGGCATCGGGCACTGAAGCTTTCTTT. The chain employs TRBV6-5 and TRBJ1-1; 8 bases match TRBD1. CDR3 length: 15 amino acids. CDR1 is MNHEY, CDR2 SVGAGI, per germline. J gave up 4 bases and V 7 bases, and 11 bases lay outside the gene matches.

The chain is built from TRBV9 and TRBJ2-5; 9 positions match TRBD1. Per the germline V gene, CDR1 is SGDLS and CDR2 is YYNGEE. The CDR3 has 15 residues. Unmatched junction bases numbered 8, after V lost 4 bases and J lost 4 bases. Here the CDR3 reads CASSSQGARTETQYF. In nucleotides, the CDR3 is TGTGCCAGCAGCTCACAGGGGGCGAGGACAGAGACCCAGTACTTC.

V gene TRBV9 combines with J gene TRBJ2-7; the D gene is possibly TRBD2 (5 bases). The V end lost 0 bases, the J end lost 2 bases, and 9 bases lay between the germline ends. The length of the CDR3 is 14 residues. The germline gives CDR1 SGDLS, CDR2 YYNGEE. The DNA for the CDR3 is TGTGCCAGCAGCGTAGCTAGCAGAGCCTACGAGCAGTACTTC. Translation gives CASSVASRAYEQYF.

The genes are TRBV6-6 and TRBJ2-7, with TRBD2 as a possible D gene (5 bases). Germline V CDR1 and CDR2: MNHNY, SVGAGI (reference sequence). The CDR3 has 14 residues. The ends were cut back, 8 bases at V and 6 bases at J, with 20 bases in the middle. CDR3 sequence (DNA): TGTGCCAGCGAACGGAGGCCGCCGCCCTCCGAGCAGTACTTC. This gives the protein CASERRPPPSEQYF.

The V and J genes are TRBV9 and TRBJ1-4; 7 bases agree with TRBD1. CDR3 length: 20 amino acids. V was pared by 4 bases and J by 0 bases, with 18 bases of the junction left unmatched. CDR1 SGDLS and CDR2 YYNGEE come from the germline V gene. CDR3 DNA: TGTGCCAGCAGCAACGCCGAGGACAGGCCTCCCTTTGCAACTAATGAAAAACTGTTTTTT. Residues: CASSNAEDRPPFATNEKLFF. Supplemented by reference TRBV9 and TRBJ1-4, the full variable domain reads DSGVTQTPKHLITATGQRVTLRCSPRSGDLSVYWYQQSLDQGLQFLIQYYNGEERAKGNILERFSAQQFPDLHSELNLSSLELGDSALYFCASSNAEDRPPFATNEKLFFGSGTQLSVL.

The V gene is TRBV5-1, the J gene TRBJ2-1; D is unresolved. This CDR3 comprises 14 residues. Trimming cost V 0 bases and J 9 bases, with 13 bases left between them. CDR1 and CDR2 (germline): SGHRS, YFSETQ. The CDR3 spells CASSLEPALGEQFF. CDR3 bases: TGCGCCAGCAGCTTGGAACCAGCGTTGGGTGAGCAGTTCTTC.

The chain is built from TRBV28 and TRBJ1-3; 7 bases are a match to TRBD1. J was trimmed by 4 bases and V by 5 bases; bases with no gene match: 5. Germline lookup yields CDR1 MDHEN and CDR2 SYDVKM. The CDR3 length is 14 residues. The CDR3 spells CASSPGGVGNTIYF. The CDR3 nucleotides are TGTGCCAGCAGTCCAGGGGGTGTCGGAAACACCATATATTTT.

This sequence joins TRBV19 and TRBJ2-2; TRBD1 matches at 7 bases. Germline-derived CDR1 and CDR2 are LNHDA and SQIVND (reference sequence). The CDR3 loop spans 16 amino acids. With 5 bases clipped from V and 0 bases from J, the junction kept 6 bases outside the gene matches. In DNA, the CDR3 is TGTGCCAGTAGTCAACAGACAGGGACGAACACCGGGGAGCTGTTTTTT. Its translation: CASSQQTGTNTGELFF.

This rearrangement joins TRBV11-2 to TRBJ2-5, with TRBD2 as a possible D gene (6 bases). The germline V and J ends were trimmed by 5 bases and 5 bases, with 15 bases remaining between them. Germline-derived CDR1 and CDR2 are SGHAT and FQNNGV. CDR3 length: 14 residues. CDR3 nucleotides: TGTGCCAGCAGCCCGCGTATTGGGGGGGAGACCCAGTACTTC. Protein sequence: CASSPRIGGETQYF.

The V call is TRBV5-6, the J call TRBJ1-5; 9 bases are a match to TRBD1. The CDR3 length is 14 residues. Germline values: CDR1 SGHDT, CDR2 YYEEEE. Unmatched junction bases numbered 3, after V lost 3 bases and J lost 5 bases. CDR3 in DNA: TGTGCCAGCAGCTCAAGGACAGGGGATCAGCCCCAGCATTTT. Residues: CASSSRTGDQPQHF. The full variable domain, its missing parts supplied by reference TRBV5-6 and TRBJ1-5, is DAGVTQSPTHLIKTRGQQVTLRCSPKSGHDTVSWYQQALGQGPQFIFQYYEEEERQRGNFPDRFSGHQFPNYSSELNVNALLLGDSALYLCASSSRTGDQPQHFGDGTRLSIL.

The chain couples TRBV2 to TRBJ1-2; 7 bases are a match to TRBD1. Trimming at V came to 7 bases and at J to 1 base, leaving 9 bases not matched to a gene. Germline V lookup: CDR1 SNHLY, CDR2 FYNNEI. This CDR3 contains 15 residues. The CDR3, as DNA: TGTGCCAGCACCCCGACAGGGCTCTTTAACTATGGCTACACCTTC. This sequence encodes CASTPTGLFNYGYTF.

The V call is TRBV5-6, the J call TRBJ1-1; 9 bases line up with TRBD1. CDR3 length: 13 residues. The V gene's germline CDR1 is SGHDT and CDR2 YYEEEE. Trimming cost V 3 bases and J 11 bases; bases outside gene matches: 8. CDR3 coding DNA: TGTGCCAGCAGCTGGACAGGGGCCCTAGGGGCTTTCTTT. Amino acids: CASSWTGALGAFF. The complete variable domain, with remaining parts taken from reference TRBV5-6 and TRBJ1-1, reads DAGVTQSPTHLIKTRGQQVTLRCSPKSGHDTVSWYQQALGQGPQFIFQYYEEEERQRGNFPDRFSGHQFPNYSSELNVNALLLGDSALYLCASSWTGALGAFFGQGTRLTVV.

The chain links TRBV10-1 to TRBJ2-1, with D perhaps TRBD2 (6 bases). V lost 6 bases, J lost 10 bases, and 13 bases lay in between. Germline CDR1 WNHNN, CDR2 SYGVQD (reference sequence). The CDR3 is 12 residues long. The DNA for the CDR3 is TGCGCCAGCAGGGGAGGCAAGGGGGAGCAGTTCTTC. Translating it yields CASRGGKGEQFF.

This rearrangement joins TRBV19 to TRBJ1-2, with D perhaps matching TRBD1 (5 bases). V lost 7 bases to trimming and J lost 3 bases, with 15 bases between them. Germline CDR1 LNHDA, CDR2 SQIVND (reference sequence). This CDR3 spans 14 amino acids. The CDR3, as DNA: TGTGCCAGTACAAGGATGAGCAGGGACTATGGCTACACCTTC. It encodes CASTRMSRDYGYTF.

This chain uses TRBV2 with TRBJ2-7, with a weak D call TRBD1 (5 bases). The V gene lost 6 bases and the J gene lost 5 bases, with 11 bases spanning the gap. The CDR3 sequence is 12 residues long. The germline V gene encodes CDR1 SNHLY and CDR2 FYNNEI. In DNA, the CDR3 is TGTGCCAGCAGCCTACAGGTGAACGAGCAGTACGTC. It is translated as CASSLQVNEQYV.

CDR3 region: CASSVTGIDEQYV. The CDR3, as DNA: TGTGCCAGCAGCGTGACAGGGATCGACGAGCAGTACGTC. The V call is TRBV5-5, the J call TRBJ2-7; 7 bases are shared with TRBD1. The CDR3 length is 13 residues. Germline V CDR1 and CDR2: SGHKS, YYEKEE (reference sequence). With V trimmed by 4 bases and J by 5 bases, 6 bases remained unmatched.

CDR3 protein: CASSEYAGKVYGYTF. In DNA, the CDR3 is TGTGCCAGCAGTGAGTATGCGGGGAAAGTCTATGGCTACACCTTC. The chain has TRBV6-1 and TRBJ1-2, with D unresolved. The CDR3 is 15 residues long. Per germline, CDR1 MNHNS and CDR2 SASEGT. Deletions cut 3 bases from V and 4 bases from J, with 15 bases between.

This chain links TRBV2 with TRBJ1-2; 8 bases are a match to TRBD1. This CDR3 is 17 amino acids long. CDR1 and CDR2 from the germline V gene are SNHLY and FYNNEI. V shed 6 bases and J 5 bases; nucleotides not matched to a gene: 17. The CDR3 DNA follows: TGTGCCAGCAGCGACCAGGGGGCTGCCCCTTCCCGATATGGCTACACCTTC. As protein: CASSDQGAAPSRYGYTF.

V usage is TRBV29-1 and J usage is TRBJ1-1, with 8 positions matching TRBD1. J was trimmed by 4 bases and V by 2 bases; bases with no gene match: 6. The CDR3 extends over 14 amino acids. CDR1 is SQVTM and CDR2 is ANQGSEA in the germline V gene. The DNA for the CDR3 is TGCAGCGTTGAATCAGGGACAGGAATCACTGAAGCTTTCTTT. Residues: CSVESGTGITEAFF. Supplemented by reference TRBV29-1 and TRBJ1-1, the full variable domain reads SAVISQKPSRDICQRGTSLTIQCQVDSQVTMMFWYRQQPGQSLTLIATANQGSEATYESGFVIDKFPISRPNLTFSTLTVSNMSPEDSSIYLCSVESGTGITEAFFGQGTRLTVV.

J is TRBJ2-5 and V is TRBV7-8; D might be TRBD1 (5 bases). Germline V gene sequence: CDR1 SGHVS, CDR2 FQNEAQ. This CDR3 is 16 amino acids long. The V end was cut by 2 bases, the J end by 4 bases, with 17 bases between. CDR3 bases: TGTGCCAGCAGCTTAAACTGGGGCACTTTTTTAGAGACCCAGTACTTC. Translated, it gives CASSLNWGTFLETQYF.

The chain links TRBV7-8 to TRBJ1-2, with D hard to call. Trimming pared 6 bases from V and 3 bases from J, leaving 17 bases between. CDR3 length: 15 amino acids. From germline, CDR1 is SGHVS and CDR2 FQNEAQ. The DNA for the CDR3 is TGTGCCAGCAGTTCCCTTTCTAGCGGGGACTATGGCTACACCTTC. This codes for CASSSLSSGDYGYTF.

This rearrangement joins TRBV6-1 to TRBJ2-5, with D perhaps matching TRBD1 (6 bases). Germline CDR1 MNHNS, CDR2 SASEGT. The CDR3 runs to 14 residues. The ends were cut back, 5 bases at V and 5 bases at J, with 15 bases in the middle. CDR3 sequence reads: CASSYSFQGETQYF. Here the CDR3 DNA reads TGTGCCAGCAGTTATTCGTTCCAGGGGGAGACCCAGTACTTC.

This chain links TRBV7-6 with TRBJ1-1; D is possibly TRBD1 (5 bases). Trimming took off 8 bases at V and 1 base at J, with 11 bases between the two ends. From germline, CDR1 is SGHVS and CDR2 FNYEAQ. There are 13 residues in the CDR3. CDR3 DNA: TGTGCCAGCTCGGGGGGTAGGAACACTGAAGCTTTCTTT. Amino acid sequence: CASSGGRNTEAFF. Combining the CDR3 with reference TRBV7-6 and TRBJ1-1 gives the whole variable domain GAGVSQSPRYKVTKRGQDVALRCDPISGHVSLYWYRQALGQGPEFLTYFNYEAQQDKSGLPNDRFSAERPEGSISTLTIQRTEQRDSAMYRCASSGGRNTEAFFGQGTRLTVV.

This chain uses TRBV7-2 with TRBJ2-3, with TRBD2 matching 8 bases. The CDR3 spans 18 residues. Per germline, CDR1 SGHTA and CDR2 FQGNSA. Losses at the gene ends were 4 bases for V and 6 bases for J; bases not matched to a gene: 18. The chain's CDR3 is CASSYQQGRRGASDTQYF. CDR3 coding DNA: TGTGCCAGCAGCTACCAACAAGGGAGGCGGGGGGCTTCGGATACGCAGTATTTT.

The chain couples TRBV7-9 to TRBJ1-2, with 7 nucleotides matching TRBD1. The CDR3 extends over 17 amino acids. Germline V gene lookup returns CDR1 SEHNR and CDR2 FQNEAQ (reference sequence). The ends lost 3 bases at V and 2 bases at J; junction bases unmatched: 12. CDR3 sequence reads: CASSFPLLGTVNYGYTF. CDR3 nucleotide sequence: TGTGCCAGCAGCTTCCCCCTCCTCGGGACAGTGAACTATGGCTACACCTTC.

This chain links TRBV6-1 with TRBJ1-1; D gene uncertain. Trimming left V 0 bases short and J 4 bases short, with 12 bases between. Germline CDR1 reads MNHNS; CDR2 reads SASEGT. This CDR3 has 15 amino acids. The CDR3, as DNA: TGTGCCAGCAGTGAAGCGCTTCTAGGTTTCACTGAAGCTTTCTTT. Its protein product is CASSEALLGFTEAFF.